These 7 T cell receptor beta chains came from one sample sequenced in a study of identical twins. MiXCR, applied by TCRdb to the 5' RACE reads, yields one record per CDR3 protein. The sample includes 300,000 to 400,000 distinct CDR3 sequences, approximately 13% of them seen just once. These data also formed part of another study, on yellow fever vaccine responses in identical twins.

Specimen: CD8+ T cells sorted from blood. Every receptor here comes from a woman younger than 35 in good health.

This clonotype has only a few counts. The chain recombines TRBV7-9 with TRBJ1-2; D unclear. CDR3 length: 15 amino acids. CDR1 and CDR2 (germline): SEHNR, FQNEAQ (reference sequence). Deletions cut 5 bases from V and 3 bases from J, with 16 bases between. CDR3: CASSVPGGDHYGYTF. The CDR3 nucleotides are TGTGCCAGCAGCGTGCCCGGCGGGGATCACTATGGCTACACCTTC.

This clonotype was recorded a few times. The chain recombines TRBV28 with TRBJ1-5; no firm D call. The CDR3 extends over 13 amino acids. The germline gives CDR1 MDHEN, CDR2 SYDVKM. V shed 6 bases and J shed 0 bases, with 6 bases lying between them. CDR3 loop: CASRVDSNQPQHF. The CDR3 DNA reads TGTGCCAGCAGGGTAGATAGCAATCAGCCCCAGCATTTT.

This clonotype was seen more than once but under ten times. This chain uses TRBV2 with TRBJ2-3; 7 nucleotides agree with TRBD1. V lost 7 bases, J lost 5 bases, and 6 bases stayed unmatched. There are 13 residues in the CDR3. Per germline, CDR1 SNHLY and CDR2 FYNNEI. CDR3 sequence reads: CASNGQAKDTQYF. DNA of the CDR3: TGTGCCAGCAACGGACAGGCCAAAGATACGCAGTATTTT.

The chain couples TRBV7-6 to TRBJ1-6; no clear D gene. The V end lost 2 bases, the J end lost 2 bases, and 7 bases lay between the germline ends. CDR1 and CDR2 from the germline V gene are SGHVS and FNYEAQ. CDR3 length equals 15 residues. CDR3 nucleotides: TGTGCCAGCAGCTTATCAGAACCCTATAATTCACCCCTCCACTTT. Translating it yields CASSLSEPYNSPLHF.

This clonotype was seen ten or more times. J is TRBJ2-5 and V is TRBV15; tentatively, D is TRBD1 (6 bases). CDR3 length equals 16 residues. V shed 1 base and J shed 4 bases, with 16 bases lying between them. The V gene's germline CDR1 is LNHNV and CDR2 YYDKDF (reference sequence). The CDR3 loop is CATSRAGQGLIETQYF. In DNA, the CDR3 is TGTGCCACCAGCAGAGCTGGCCAGGGGTTAATAGAGACCCAGTACTTC.

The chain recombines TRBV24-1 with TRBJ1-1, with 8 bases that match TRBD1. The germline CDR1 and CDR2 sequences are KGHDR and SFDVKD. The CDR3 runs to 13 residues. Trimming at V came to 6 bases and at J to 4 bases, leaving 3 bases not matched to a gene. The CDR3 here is CATSRTGGTEAFF. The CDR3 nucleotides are TGTGCCACCAGTCGTACAGGGGGCACTGAAGCTTTCTTT.

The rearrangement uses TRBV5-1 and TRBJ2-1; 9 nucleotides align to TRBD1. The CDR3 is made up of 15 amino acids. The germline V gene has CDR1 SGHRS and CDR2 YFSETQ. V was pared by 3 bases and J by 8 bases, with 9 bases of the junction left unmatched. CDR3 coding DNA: TGCGCCAGCAGCTACCGACCGGACAGGGGACATGAGCAGTTCTTC. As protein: CASSYRPDRGHEQFF.